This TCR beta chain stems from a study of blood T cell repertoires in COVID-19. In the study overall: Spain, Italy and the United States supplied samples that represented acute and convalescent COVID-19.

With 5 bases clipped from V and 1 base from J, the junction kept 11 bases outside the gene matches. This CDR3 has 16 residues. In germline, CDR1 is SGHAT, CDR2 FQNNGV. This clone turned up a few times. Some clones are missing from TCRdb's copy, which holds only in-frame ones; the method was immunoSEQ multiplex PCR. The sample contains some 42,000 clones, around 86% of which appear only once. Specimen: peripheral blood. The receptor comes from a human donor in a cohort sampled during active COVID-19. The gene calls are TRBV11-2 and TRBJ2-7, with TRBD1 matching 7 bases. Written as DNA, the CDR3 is TGTGCCAGCAGCGTCACCACAGGGGACATTTCCTACGAGCAGTACTTC. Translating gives CASSVTTGDISYEQYF.